This TCR beta chain was observed in a study of Graves' ophthalmopathy and Graves' hyperthyroidism. Researchers took RNA transcripts and amplified TCR beta CDR3 regions from them. Second-round multiplex PCR followed a first-round RT-PCR using HTBI primers. Using its own MiXCR run on the multiplex PCR reads, TCRdb lists one record per CDR3 protein. The sample records over 650,000 distinct CDR3 sequences, over 40% being singletons. This clonotype was detected ten times or more. Excluded were patients with other autoimmune diseases, uncontrolled infections, pregnancy or lactation. The evidence that diagnosis relied on was clinical symptoms, serum thyroxine, TRAb, thyroid ultrasound and orbital computed tomography. An approximately 10 ml volume of fresh peripheral blood provided the PBMCs. The CDR3 runs to 15 residues. CDR1 LNHDA and CDR2 SQIVND come from the germline V gene (reference sequence). Trimming removed 5 bases from V and 7 bases from J; junction bases left unmatched: 8.

The chain links TRBV19 to TRBJ2-2; 9 bases agree with TRBD1. This receptor was taken from an adult man with Graves' ophthalmopathy. Sequenced sample: peripheral blood. The CDR3 sequence is CASSPRTGDGGELFF. In DNA, the CDR3 is TGTGCCAGTAGTCCTCGGACAGGGGACGGCGGGGAGCTGTTTTTT.